Listed below are T cell receptor beta chains from one sample, sequenced in a study of blood T cell repertoires in COVID-19. TCRdb keeps only in-frame clones here, not all; method: immunoSEQ multiplex PCR. The data show approximately 300,000 clones, approximately 86% seen once. Input material: peripheral blood. The receptors shown here come from a human donor with COVID-19, enrolled during active disease. The donor label of this sample is uncertain. CDR3s include the opening cysteine and the closing phenylalanine or tryptophan. D genes are given only for firm matches. The listing skips clone size in some rows; elsewhere it reads once, few, many or a size class.

clone_size: -; j_call: TRBJ1-1; cdr3_length: 14; v_call: TRBV6-5; d_call: TRBD1; cdr3_nt: TGTGCCAGCAGCTCACAGGGGGTAAACACTGAAGCTTTCTTT; cdr3_aa: CASSSQGVNTEAFF
clone_size: once; j_call: TRBJ2-5; cdr3_length: 14; v_call: TRBV7-2; d_call: -; cdr3_nt: TGTGCCAGCAGCTTAGAACTAGCCCAAGAGACCCAGTACTTC; cdr3_aa: CASSLELAQETQYF
clone_size: -; j_call: TRBJ2-2; cdr3_length: 16; v_call: TRBV5-6; d_call: TRBD1; cdr3_nt: TGTGCCAGCAGCTGGGGGACAGGATTTAACACCGGGGAGCTGTTTTTT; cdr3_aa: CASSWGTGFNTGELFF
clone_size: many; j_call: TRBJ1-1; cdr3_length: 14; v_call: TRBV29-1; d_call: -; cdr3_nt: TGCAGCGTTGATGGAGGGGTAATGAACACTGAAGCTTTCTTT; cdr3_aa: CSVDGGVMNTEAFF
clone_size: -; j_call: TRBJ2-2; cdr3_length: 13; v_call: TRBV29-1; d_call: TRBD2; cdr3_nt: TGCAGCGTGGGGACTAGCGGGACCGGGGAGCTGTTTTTT; cdr3_aa: CSVGTSGTGELFF
clone_size: -; j_call: TRBJ1-1; cdr3_length: 13; v_call: TRBV6-5; d_call: -; cdr3_nt: TGTGCCAGCAGTTACCTACAGGGAACTGAAGCTTTCTTT; cdr3_aa: CASSYLQGTEAFF
clone_size: -; j_call: TRBJ2-7; cdr3_length: 14; v_call: TRBV28; d_call: TRBD1; cdr3_nt: TGTGCCAGCACCGTGGACAGGGGAAGGCACGAGCAGTACTTC; cdr3_aa: CASTVDRGRHEQYF
clone_size: -; j_call: TRBJ1-5; cdr3_length: 13; v_call: TRBV19; d_call: -; cdr3_nt: TGTGCCAGTAGTACAGACAGGAATCAGCCCCAGCATTTT; cdr3_aa: CASSTDRNQPQHF
clone_size: -; j_call: TRBJ2-1; cdr3_length: 18; v_call: TRBV27; d_call: TRBD2; cdr3_nt: TGTGCCAGCAGTTTTTATCGCGGACTAGCGGGTGAACGTGCTGAGCAGTTCTTC; cdr3_aa: CASSFYRGLAGERAEQFF
clone_size: -; j_call: TRBJ1-5; cdr3_length: 16; v_call: TRBV7-8; d_call: TRBD1; cdr3_nt: TGTGCCAGCAGCTCGGAACAGGGGTTGGGCAATCAGCCCCAGCATTTT; cdr3_aa: CASSSEQGLGNQPQHF
clone_size: -; j_call: TRBJ1-2; cdr3_length: 17; v_call: TRBV24-1; d_call: TRBD1; cdr3_nt: TGTGCCACCAGTGATTACCTACCGGGACAGGGGATCTATGGCTACACCTTC; cdr3_aa: CATSDYLPGQGIYGYTF
clone_size: -; j_call: TRBJ2-1; cdr3_length: 15; v_call: TRBV6-5; d_call: -; cdr3_nt: TGTGCCAGCAGTTACTGGGGAGCCTTGGACAATGAGCAGTTCTTC; cdr3_aa: CASSYWGALDNEQFF
clone_size: -; j_call: TRBJ1-2; cdr3_length: 13; v_call: TRBV29-1; d_call: -; cdr3_nt: TGCAGCGTTGACAGGGGTAGGTCCTATGGCTACACCTTC; cdr3_aa: CSVDRGRSYGYTF
clone_size: -; j_call: TRBJ2-5; cdr3_length: 13; v_call: TRBV29-1; d_call: -; cdr3_nt: TGCAGCGTGACGACCGGCGGAGGAGAGACCCAGTACTTC; cdr3_aa: CSVTTGGGETQYF
clone_size: -; j_call: TRBJ1-1; cdr3_length: 15; v_call: TRBV27; d_call: TRBD1; cdr3_nt: TGTGCCAGCAGTTCCCACTCAGGGGGCCCCATTGAAGCTTTCTTT; cdr3_aa: CASSSHSGGPIEAFF
clone_size: -; j_call: TRBJ1-1; cdr3_length: 13; v_call: TRBV7-3; d_call: -; cdr3_nt: TGTGCCAGCAGCTTGTACATGAACACTGAAGCTTTCTTT; cdr3_aa: CASSLYMNTEAFF